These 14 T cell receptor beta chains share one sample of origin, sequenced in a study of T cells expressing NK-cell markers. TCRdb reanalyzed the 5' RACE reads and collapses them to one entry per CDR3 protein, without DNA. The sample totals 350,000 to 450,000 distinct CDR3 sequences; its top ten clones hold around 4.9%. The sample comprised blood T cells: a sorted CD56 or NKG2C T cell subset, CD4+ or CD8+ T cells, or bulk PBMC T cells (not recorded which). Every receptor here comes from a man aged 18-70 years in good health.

CDR3 sequence reads: CASSLAKGRDTQYF. This chain links TRBV7-6 with TRBJ2-3. Germline V gives CDR1 SGHVS, CDR2 FNYEAQ. This CDR3 is built from 14 residues.

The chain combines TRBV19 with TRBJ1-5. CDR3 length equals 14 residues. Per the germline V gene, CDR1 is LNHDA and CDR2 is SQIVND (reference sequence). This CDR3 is CASSTGLLNQPQHF.

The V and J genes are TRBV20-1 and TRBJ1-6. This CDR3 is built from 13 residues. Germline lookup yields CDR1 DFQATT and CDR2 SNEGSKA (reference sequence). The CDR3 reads CSARAGGDSPLHF.

CDR3 loop: CASRRPGLAGEYTQYF. The chain employs TRBV6-1 and TRBJ2-3; TCRdb outputs TRBD2, but without DNA this stays unchecked. CDR3 length: 16 residues. CDR1 is MNHNS, CDR2 SASEGT, per germline.

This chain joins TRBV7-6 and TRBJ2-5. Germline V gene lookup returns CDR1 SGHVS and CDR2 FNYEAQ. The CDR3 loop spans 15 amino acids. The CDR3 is CASSLVWSTQETQYF.

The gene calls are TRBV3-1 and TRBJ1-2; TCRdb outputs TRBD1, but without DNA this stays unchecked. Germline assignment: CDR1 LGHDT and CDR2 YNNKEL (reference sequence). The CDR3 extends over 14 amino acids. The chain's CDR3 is CASSQGRGHMGYTF.

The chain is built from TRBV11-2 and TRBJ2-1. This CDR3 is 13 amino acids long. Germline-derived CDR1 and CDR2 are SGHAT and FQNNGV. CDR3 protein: CASSLDVARNQFF.

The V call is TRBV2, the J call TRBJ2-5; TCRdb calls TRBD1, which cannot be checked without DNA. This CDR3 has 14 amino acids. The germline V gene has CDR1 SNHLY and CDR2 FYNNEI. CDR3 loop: CASSTGEGSETQYF.

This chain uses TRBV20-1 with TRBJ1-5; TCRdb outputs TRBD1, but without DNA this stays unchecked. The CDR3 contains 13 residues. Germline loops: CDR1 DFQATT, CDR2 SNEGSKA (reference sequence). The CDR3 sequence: CSASGPLGRPQHF.

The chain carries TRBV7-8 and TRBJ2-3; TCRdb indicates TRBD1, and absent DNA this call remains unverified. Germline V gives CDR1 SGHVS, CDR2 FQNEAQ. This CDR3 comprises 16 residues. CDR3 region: CASSLYSGRVSDTQYF.

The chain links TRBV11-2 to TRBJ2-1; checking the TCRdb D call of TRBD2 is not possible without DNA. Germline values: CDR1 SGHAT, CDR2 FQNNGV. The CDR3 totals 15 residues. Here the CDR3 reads CASSSGLARYNEQFF.

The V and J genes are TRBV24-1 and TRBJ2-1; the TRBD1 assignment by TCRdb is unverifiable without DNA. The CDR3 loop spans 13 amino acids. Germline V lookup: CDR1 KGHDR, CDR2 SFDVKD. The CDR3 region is CACGDKGRSEQFF.

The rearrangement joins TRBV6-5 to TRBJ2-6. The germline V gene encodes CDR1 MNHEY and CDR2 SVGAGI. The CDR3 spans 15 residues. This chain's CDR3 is CASSYSPSGANVLTF.

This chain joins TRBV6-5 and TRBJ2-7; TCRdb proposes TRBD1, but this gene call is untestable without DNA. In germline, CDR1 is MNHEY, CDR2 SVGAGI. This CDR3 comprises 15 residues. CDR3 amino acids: CASSSPGGRDYEQYF.